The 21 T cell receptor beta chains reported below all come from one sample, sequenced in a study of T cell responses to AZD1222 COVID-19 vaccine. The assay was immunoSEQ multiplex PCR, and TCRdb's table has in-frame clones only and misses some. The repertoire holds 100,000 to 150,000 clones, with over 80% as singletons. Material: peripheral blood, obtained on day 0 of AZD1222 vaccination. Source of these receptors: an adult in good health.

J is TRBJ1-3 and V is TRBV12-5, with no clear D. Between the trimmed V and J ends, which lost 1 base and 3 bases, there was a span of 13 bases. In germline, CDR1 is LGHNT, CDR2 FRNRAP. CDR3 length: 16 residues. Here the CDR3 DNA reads TGTGCTAGTGGTTTGGGCCGGCGGCCAGGTGGAAACACCATATATTTT. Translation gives CASGLGRRPGGNTIYF.

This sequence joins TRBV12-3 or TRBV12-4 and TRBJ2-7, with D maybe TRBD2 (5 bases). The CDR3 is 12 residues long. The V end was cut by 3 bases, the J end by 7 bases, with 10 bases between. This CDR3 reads CASSFQSGEQYF. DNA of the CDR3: TGTGCCAGCAGTTTTCAGTCGGGAGAGCAGTACTTC.

The CDR3 is CASSQDPTGGQYF. In nucleotides, the CDR3 is TGCGCCAGCAGCCAAGACCCGACAGGGGGTCAGTACTTC. The chain is built from TRBV4-3 and TRBJ2-7; TRBD1 agrees at 9 bases. The CDR3 extends over 13 amino acids. Germline CDR1 and CDR2: LGHNA and YSLEER. Losses at the gene ends were 0 bases for V and 10 bases for J; bases not matched to a gene: 4.

The CDR3: CASRPPQGNVYTF. CDR3 sequence (DNA): TGTGCCAGTAGACCCCCACAGGGGAATGTCTACACCTTC. V and J are TRBV9 and TRBJ1-2; 7 bases fit TRBD1. Germline CDR1 reads SGDLS; CDR2 reads YYNGEE. The CDR3 sequence is 13 residues long. Unmatched junction bases numbered 14, after V lost 8 bases and J lost 10 bases.

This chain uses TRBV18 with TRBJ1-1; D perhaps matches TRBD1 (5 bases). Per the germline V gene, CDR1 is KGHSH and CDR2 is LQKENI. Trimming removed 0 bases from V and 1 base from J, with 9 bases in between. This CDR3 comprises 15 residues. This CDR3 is CASSPPGQTNTEAFF. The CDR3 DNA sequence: TGTGCCAGCTCACCACCGGGGCAGACGAACACTGAAGCTTTCTTT.

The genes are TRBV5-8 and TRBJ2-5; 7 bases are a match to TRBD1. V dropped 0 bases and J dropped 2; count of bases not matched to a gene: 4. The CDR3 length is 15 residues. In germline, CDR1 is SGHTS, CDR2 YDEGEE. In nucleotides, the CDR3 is TGTGCCAGCAGCTTGGGAGGGGGCCTACAAGAGACCCAGTACTTC. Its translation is CASSLGGGLQETQYF.

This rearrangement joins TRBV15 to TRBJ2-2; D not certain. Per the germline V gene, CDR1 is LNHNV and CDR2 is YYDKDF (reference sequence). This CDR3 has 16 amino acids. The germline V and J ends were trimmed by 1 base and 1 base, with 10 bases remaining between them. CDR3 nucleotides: TGTGCCACCAGCAGAGGGCGCGGCTGGAACACCGGGGAGCTGTTTTTT. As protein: CATSRGRGWNTGELFF.

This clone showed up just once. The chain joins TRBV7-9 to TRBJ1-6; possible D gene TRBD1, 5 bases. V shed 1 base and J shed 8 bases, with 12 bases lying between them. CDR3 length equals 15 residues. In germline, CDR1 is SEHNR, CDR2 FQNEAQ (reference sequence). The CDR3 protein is CASSLETGSDSPLHF. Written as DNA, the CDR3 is TGTGCCAGCAGCTTAGAAACAGGTTCAGATTCACCCCTCCACTTT.

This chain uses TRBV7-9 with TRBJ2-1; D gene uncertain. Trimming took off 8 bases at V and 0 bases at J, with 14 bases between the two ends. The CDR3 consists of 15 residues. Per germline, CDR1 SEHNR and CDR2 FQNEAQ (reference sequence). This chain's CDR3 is CASLFPWGSYNEQFF. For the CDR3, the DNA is TGTGCCAGCCTCTTCCCCTGGGGCTCCTACAATGAGCAGTTCTTC.

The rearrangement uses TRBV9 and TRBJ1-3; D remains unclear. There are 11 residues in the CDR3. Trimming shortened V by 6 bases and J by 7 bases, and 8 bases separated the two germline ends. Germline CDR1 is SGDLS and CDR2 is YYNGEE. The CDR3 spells CASKSGNTIYF. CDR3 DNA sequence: TGTGCCAGCAAATCCGGGAACACCATATATTTT.

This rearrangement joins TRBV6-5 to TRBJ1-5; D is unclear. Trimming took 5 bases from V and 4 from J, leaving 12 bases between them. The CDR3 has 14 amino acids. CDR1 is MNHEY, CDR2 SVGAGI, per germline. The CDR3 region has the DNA TGTGCCAGCAGTCCCCCAGCGGGTAATCAGCCCCAGCATTTT. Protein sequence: CASSPPAGNQPQHF.

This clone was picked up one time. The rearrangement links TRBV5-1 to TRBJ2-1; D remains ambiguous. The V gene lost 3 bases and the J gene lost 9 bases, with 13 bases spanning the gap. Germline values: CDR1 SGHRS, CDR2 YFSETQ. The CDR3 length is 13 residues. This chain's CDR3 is CASSSRPELEQFF. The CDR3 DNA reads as TGCGCCAGCAGCTCCCGACCGGAGCTTGAGCAGTTCTTC.

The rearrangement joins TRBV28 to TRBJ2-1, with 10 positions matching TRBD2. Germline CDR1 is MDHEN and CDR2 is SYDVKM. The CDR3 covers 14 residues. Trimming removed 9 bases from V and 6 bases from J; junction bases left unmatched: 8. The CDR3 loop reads CASLLAGSLNEQFF. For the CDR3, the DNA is TGTGCCAGTTTACTAGCGGGAAGTCTCAATGAGCAGTTCTTC.

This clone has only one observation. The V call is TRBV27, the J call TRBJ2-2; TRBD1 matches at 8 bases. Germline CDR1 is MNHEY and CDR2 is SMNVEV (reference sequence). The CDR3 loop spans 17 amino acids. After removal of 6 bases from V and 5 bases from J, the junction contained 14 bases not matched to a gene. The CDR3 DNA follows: TGTGCCAGCAGACAAACAGGGGGGAAGGCCTTGACCGGGGAGCTGTTTTTT. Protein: CASRQTGGKALTGELFF.

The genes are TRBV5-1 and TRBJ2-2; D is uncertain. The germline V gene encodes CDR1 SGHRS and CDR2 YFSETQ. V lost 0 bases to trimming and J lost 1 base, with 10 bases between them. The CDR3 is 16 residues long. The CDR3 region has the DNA TGCGCCAGCAGCTTGGTAGGCAGGTTGAACACCGGGGAGCTGTTTTTT. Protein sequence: CASSLVGRLNTGELFF.

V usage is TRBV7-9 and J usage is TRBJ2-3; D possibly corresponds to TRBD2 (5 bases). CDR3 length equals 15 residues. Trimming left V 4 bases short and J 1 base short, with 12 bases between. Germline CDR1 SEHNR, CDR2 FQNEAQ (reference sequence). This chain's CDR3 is CASSSGLPGTDTQYF. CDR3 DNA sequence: TGTGCCAGCAGCTCAGGACTGCCCGGCACAGATACGCAGTATTTT. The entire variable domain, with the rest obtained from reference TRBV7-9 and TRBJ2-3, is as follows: DTGVSQNPRHKITKRGQNVTFRCDPISEHNRLYWYRQTLGQGPEFLTYFQNEAQLEKSRLLSDRFSAERPKGSFSTLEIQRTEQGDSAMYLCASSSGLPGTDTQYFGPGTRLTVL.

Here the CDR3 reads CASSVAGTSNTEAFF. Written as DNA, the CDR3 is TGTGCCAGCAGCGTGGCCGGGACCTCGAACACTGAAGCTTTCTTT. The chain combines TRBV9 with TRBJ1-1; D might be TRBD1 (5 bases). The germline CDR1 and CDR2 sequences are SGDLS and YYNGEE. This CDR3 comprises 15 residues. Trimming left V 2 bases short and J 1 base short, with 12 bases between.

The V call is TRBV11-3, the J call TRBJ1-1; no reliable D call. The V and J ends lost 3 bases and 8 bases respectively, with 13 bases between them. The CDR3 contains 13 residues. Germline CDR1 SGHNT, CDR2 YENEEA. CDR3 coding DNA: TGTGCCAGCAGCTTGGAACCGAGGACCGAAGCTTTCTTT. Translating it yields CASSLEPRTEAFF.

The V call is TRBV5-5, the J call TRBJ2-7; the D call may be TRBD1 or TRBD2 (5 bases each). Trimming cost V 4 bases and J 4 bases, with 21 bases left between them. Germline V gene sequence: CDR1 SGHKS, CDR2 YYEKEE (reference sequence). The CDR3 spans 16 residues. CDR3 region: CASSPLSQGVGYEQYF. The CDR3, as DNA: TGTGCCAGCAGCCCCCTCTCGCAGGGAGTAGGGTACGAGCAGTACTTC.

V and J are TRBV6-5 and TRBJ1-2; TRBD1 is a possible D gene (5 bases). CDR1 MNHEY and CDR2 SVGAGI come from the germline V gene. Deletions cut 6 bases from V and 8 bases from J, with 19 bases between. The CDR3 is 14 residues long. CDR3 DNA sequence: TGTGCCAGCAGCCGGGACGCCGGATCGATGGGCTACACCTTC. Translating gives CASSRDAGSMGYTF.

The CDR3 coding sequence is TGTGCCACCAGTGGGGGAGACCTAGACAATGAGCAGTTCTTC. Its protein product is CATSGGDLDNEQFF. V is TRBV24-1 and J is TRBJ2-1; TRBD2 is a possible D gene (5 bases). Germline V CDR1 and CDR2: KGHDR, SFDVKD. The CDR3 runs to 14 residues. V lost 5 bases and J lost 5, with 12 bases in between.